What follows describes a single T cell receptor beta chain. The data originate from a study of blood T cell repertoires in COVID-19. Under the authors' procedure: For nucleated cells, counts were estimated from reference gene primer amplification. The method was immunoSEQ multiplex PCR; TCRdb's version includes in-frame clones alone and lacks a portion of them. Clonal size and the V and J genes are those of that table, whereas D and trimming came from the DNA. The data contain over 120,000 clones, around 79% of them seen just once; the ten biggest clones take up roughly 2.9%. V was trimmed by 3 bases and J by 3 bases, leaving 8 bases between them. The CDR3 sequence is 13 residues long. Germline CDR1 and CDR2: MNHEY and SMNVEV (reference sequence). Recovery among Cohort 3 donors was established by two negative PCRs, clearance, or symptom resolution.

The chain uses TRBV27 and TRBJ2-5, with TRBD1 as a possible D gene (6 bases). Input material: PBMCs or T cells enriched from blood (not recorded which). The origin of this receptor is a woman aged 50 to 60 who had recovered from COVID-19. The CDR3 DNA reads TGTGCCAGCAGTTTGCAGGGGAAAGAGACCCAGTACTTC. It yields the protein CASSLQGKETQYF.